The 2 T cell receptor beta chains reported below all come from one sample, sequenced in a study of response to subunit inactivated influenza vaccine. TCRdb re-called the RT-PCR reads through MiXCR, storing one row per CDR3 protein. The data contain some 850,000 distinct CDR3 sequences, less than 20% of them singletons. Sequencing was performed on PBMCs from blood, taken around 5 days after vaccination. These TCRs come from a man over 45 who received an inactivated influenza vaccine.

The V call is TRBV6-1, the J call TRBJ2-7, with a possible D match to TRBD2 (6 bases). V was shortened by 3 bases and J by 6 bases, with 12 bases between the two germline ends. The germline V gene has CDR1 MNHNS and CDR2 SASEGT. CDR3 size: 13 residues. CDR3 in amino acids: CASSEGLHSEQYF. The DNA of the CDR3 is TGTGCCAGCAGTGAGGGACTTCACTCCGAGCAGTACTTC.

The chain combines TRBV20-1 with TRBJ2-7; 10 bases fit TRBD2. The CDR3 has 14 amino acids. Unmatched junction bases numbered 8, after V lost 5 bases and J lost 4 bases. The germline V gene has CDR1 DFQATT and CDR2 SNEGSKA (reference sequence). CDR3 loop: CSAQSGRALYEQYF. As DNA, the CDR3 is TGCAGTGCTCAAAGCGGGAGGGCCTTGTACGAGCAGTACTTC.